The rows below give T cell receptor beta chains drawn from one sample of a study of blood T cell repertoires in COVID-19. The protocol was immunoSEQ multiplex PCR, while the TCRdb copy is restricted to in-frame clones and leaves out a portion. The data contain some 180,000 clones, over 70% of them singletons. The sequencing input was PBMCs or T cells enriched from blood (not recorded which). The source is a man in his fifties or sixties who had been exposed to COVID-19. Each CDR3 is given with its conserved first and last residue. A D gene is named only where the DNA matches it firmly. Clone size appears in some rows only: once, few, many, or a class for an expanded clone.

v_gene,j_gene,d_gene,abundance,CDR3aa,CDR3nt
TRBV11-2,TRBJ1-3,TRBD1,NA,CASSFGGQPGSGNTIYF,TGTGCCAGCAGCTTTGGGGGACAGCCAGGCTCTGGAAACACCATATATTTT
TRBV3-1/TRBV3-2,TRBJ2-1,NA,NA,CASSQETVEQFF,TGTGCCAGCAGCCAAGAGACAGTTGAGCAGTTCTTC
TRBV28,TRBJ1-3,NA,NA,CASSFHSGNTIYF,TGTGCCAGCAGTTTCCACTCTGGAAACACCATATATTTT
TRBV11-3,TRBJ2-2,TRBD2,NA,CASSRDPSGNTGELFF,TGTGCCAGCAGCCGAGACCCTAGCGGGAACACCGGGGAGCTGTTTTTT
TRBV30,TRBJ1-6,NA,NA,CAWSFRGAGANSPLHF,TGTGCCTGGAGCTTCCGGGGGGCTGGAGCTAATTCACCCCTCCACTTT
TRBV12-3/TRBV12-4,TRBJ1-4,NA,NA,CASSAASVNLFF,TGTGCCAGCAGTGCTGCCAGTGTTAACCTGTTTTTT
TRBV24-1,TRBJ1-1,TRBD1,NA,CATSAPGGNTEAFF,TGTGCCACCAGTGCCCCAGGGGGGAACACTGAAGCTTTCTTT
TRBV7-8,TRBJ2-7,NA,NA,CASSPPVPYEQYF,TGTGCCAGCAGCCCGCCGGTGCCTTACGAGCAGTACTTC
TRBV5-1,TRBJ1-1,TRBD1,NA,CASSPGGTVNTEAFF,TGCGCCAGCAGCCCGGGCGGGACAGTGAACACTGAAGCTTTCTTT
TRBV20-1,TRBJ2-1,NA,NA,CSASFLSSSLNEQFF,TGCAGTGCTAGTTTTCTGTCATCTAGCCTCAATGAGCAGTTCTTC
TRBV5-1,TRBJ1-5,TRBD1,NA,CASYPGQGMTNQPQHF,TGCGCCAGTTACCCGGGACAGGGAATGACCAATCAGCCCCAGCATTTT
TRBV7-6,TRBJ2-1,TRBD2,few,CASSSSSGPKVLGEQFF,TGTGCCAGCAGCTCCTCTAGCGGTCCTAAGGTTCTAGGTGAGCAGTTCTTC
TRBV29-1,TRBJ1-2,NA,NA,CSVTEGYTF,TGCAGCGTCACAGAAGGCTACACCTTC
TRBV28,TRBJ2-7,TRBD2,NA,CASSLAREGIYEQYF,TGTGCCAGCAGTTTGGCGAGGGAGGGGATCTACGAGCAGTACTTC
TRBV5-1,TRBJ2-7,TRBD2,NA,CASSLSGAGEGEQYF,TGCGCCAGCAGCTTGTCCGGGGCGGGAGAGGGTGAGCAGTACTTC
TRBV6-2/TRBV6-3,TRBJ2-7,TRBD1,NA,CASSPFGQGGTYEQYF,TGTGCCAGCAGCCCCTTCGGACAGGGGGGTACCTACGAGCAGTACTTC
TRBV7-9,TRBJ2-1,TRBD1,NA,CASSQGTAPFF,TGTGCCAGCAGCCAAGGGACAGCGCCGTTCTTC
TRBV2,TRBJ1-5,NA,NA,CASSEDIYSGQPQHF,TGTGCCAGCAGTGAAGATATTTACAGCGGGCAGCCCCAGCATTTT
TRBV2,TRBJ1-4,NA,NA,CASSVLRGALSEKLFF,TGTGCCAGCAGTGTTCTCCGGGGGGCGTTAAGTGAAAAACTGTTTTTT
TRBV18,TRBJ2-1,TRBD2,NA,CASSPPGGRAYNEQFF,TGTGCCAGCTCACCACCCGGCGGGAGGGCCTACAATGAGCAGTTCTTC
TRBV15,TRBJ1-4,TRBD1,NA,CATSRGGQGVREKLFF,TGTGCCACCAGCAGAGGGGGACAGGGGGTCCGTGAAAAACTGTTTTTT
TRBV14,TRBJ2-7,TRBD2,NA,CASRRTSGRPKGISTYEQYF,TGTGCCAGCAGACGTACTAGCGGGAGGCCAAAAGGTATTTCGACCTACGAGCAGTACTTC
TRBV19,TRBJ1-1,NA,NA,CASGQTTAAFF,TGTGCCAGTGGACAGACGACGGCAGCTTTCTTT